The 23 T cell receptor beta chains given below trace back to one sample, sequenced in a study of blood T cell repertoires in COVID-19. Produced via immunoSEQ multiplex PCR; TCRdb's table is partial and in-frame only. This table holds about 300,000 clones, about 85% found once. Sequenced material: PBMCs or T cells enriched from blood (not recorded which). The receptors shown here come from a woman aged 30 to 39 who had recovered from COVID-19.

The chain links TRBV10-3 to TRBJ2-1, with 8 bases that match TRBD2. The germline CDR1 and CDR2 sequences are ENHRY and SYGVKD. The CDR3 runs 15 residues. V lost 2 bases to trimming and J lost 6 bases; unmatched junction nucleotides: 6. The CDR3 bases are TGTGCCATCAGTGAGCCGACGGGGGGGTCCAATGAGCAGTTCTTC. Translation: CAISEPTGGSNEQFF.

The chain combines TRBV14 with TRBJ2-1, with 9 bases that match TRBD1. With V trimmed by 3 bases and J by 5 bases, 8 bases remained unmatched. CDR3 length equals 16 residues. Looked up from germline, CDR1 is SGHDN and CDR2 is FVKESK. This CDR3 is CASSQAGTGPNNEQFF. The CDR3 nucleotides are TGTGCCAGCAGCCAGGCCGGGACAGGGCCGAACAATGAGCAGTTCTTC.

The chain employs TRBV5-1 and TRBJ1-3, with 8 bases matching TRBD1. J lost 2 bases, V lost 0 bases, and 4 bases had no gene match. The CDR3 runs 16 residues. Germline V lookup: CDR1 SGHRS, CDR2 YFSETQ. The CDR3 sequence: CASSLVGQGTGNTIYF. CDR3 in DNA: TGCGCCAGCAGCTTGGTTGGACAGGGTACTGGAAACACCATATATTTT.

The V and J genes are TRBV7-2 and TRBJ1-1; D remains ambiguous. This CDR3 region has 13 residues. CDR1 SGHTA and CDR2 FQGNSA come from the germline V gene. Trimming took 5 bases from V and 5 from J, leaving 12 bases between them. CDR3 nucleotides: TGTGCCAGCAGCCGCACCGGGGTTACTGAAGCTTTCTTT. Translating gives CASSRTGVTEAFF.

This clone has a handful of counts. This rearrangement joins TRBV6-1 to TRBJ2-3; maybe TRBD2 (5 bases). Between the trimmed V and J ends, which lost 3 bases and 9 bases, there was a span of 16 bases. Germline V gene lookup returns CDR1 MNHNS and CDR2 SASEGT. There are 14 residues in the CDR3. The CDR3 DNA sequence: TGTGCCAGCAGTGAGATCGGGGTGGGTGAAACGCAGTATTTT. Its protein is CASSEIGVGETQYF.

This chain joins TRBV27 and TRBJ1-4, with 7 bases identical to TRBD1. Germline V gene lookup returns CDR1 MNHEY and CDR2 SMNVEV (reference sequence). The CDR3 is 14 residues long. V lost 8 bases, J lost 7 bases, and 10 bases stayed unmatched. The CDR3 region has the DNA TGTGCCAGCGCGCCGGGACAGTTAAGTGAAAAACTGTTTTTT. Its protein product is CASAPGQLSEKLFF.

The genes are TRBV27 and TRBJ2-5, with a tentative D call TRBD1 (6 bases). The CDR3 extends over 16 amino acids. V lost 8 bases and J 0 bases, leaving 19 bases between the germline ends. Per the germline V gene, CDR1 is MNHEY and CDR2 is SMNVEV (reference sequence). The CDR3 is CASRVSGQLDQETQYF. Written as DNA, the CDR3 is TGTGCCAGCCGGGTTTCCGGACAGTTAGACCAAGAGACCCAGTACTTC.

This clone occurred once. The chain links TRBV4-3 to TRBJ2-2; D is perhaps TRBD1 (6 bases). Between the trimmed V and J ends, which lost 0 bases and 7 bases, there was a span of 12 bases. Per germline, CDR1 LGHNA and CDR2 YSLEER. The CDR3 contains 15 residues. The chain's CDR3 is CASSQDQGTFGELFF. The CDR3 DNA follows: TGCGCCAGCAGCCAAGATCAGGGGACATTCGGGGAGCTGTTTTTT.

This clone was counted a single time. The chain joins TRBV13 to TRBJ2-3; 8 bases map to TRBD1. From germline, CDR1 is PRHDT and CDR2 FYEKMQ (reference sequence). After removal of 0 bases from V and 4 bases from J, the junction contained 3 bases not matched to a gene. There are 15 residues in the CDR3. The DNA for the CDR3 is TGTGCCAGCAGCTTAGGGGCAGGGGGCGCAGATACGCAGTATTTT. It is translated as CASSLGAGGADTQYF. The complete variable domain, with remaining parts taken from reference TRBV13 and TRBJ2-3, reads AAGVIQSPRHLIKEKRETATLKCYPIPRHDTVYWYQQGPGQDPQFLISFYEKMQSDKGSIPDRFSAQQFSDYHSELNMSSLELGDSALYFCASSLGAGGADTQYFGPGTRLTVL.

The chain joins TRBV30 to TRBJ1-2; perhaps TRBD1 as D (6 bases). This CDR3 contains 14 residues. CDR1 is GTSNPN, CDR2 SVGIG, per germline (reference sequence). Trimming took off 8 bases at V and 7 bases at J, with 23 bases between the two ends. The DNA of the CDR3 is TGTGCCGTCTGGGACACCGATTCGACGGGTGGCTACACCTTC. Translating gives CAVWDTDSTGGYTF.

The chain recombines TRBV7-2 with TRBJ2-7; no clear D gene. The CDR3 covers 11 residues. V dropped 6 bases and J dropped 5 bases, with 8 bases sitting between them. From germline, CDR1 is SGHTA and CDR2 FQGNSA. DNA for the CDR3: TGTGCCAGCAGTTCCAGTAACGAGCAGTACTTC. Amino acids: CASSSSNEQYF.

This clone was found once. V and J are TRBV27 and TRBJ1-2; D remains ambiguous. Germline CDR1 is MNHEY and CDR2 is SMNVEV (reference sequence). The CDR3 totals 14 residues. V gave up 4 bases and J gave up 3 bases, with 12 bases separating them. The CDR3 is CASSSNLNYYGYTF. DNA of the CDR3: TGTGCCAGCAGTTCTAACTTAAACTACTATGGCTACACCTTC.

J is TRBJ1-1 and V is TRBV5-4; 8 bases agree with TRBD1. The V gene's germline CDR1 is SGHNT and CDR2 YYREEE (reference sequence). V lost 2 bases to trimming and J lost 2 bases; unmatched junction nucleotides: 8. The CDR3 has 16 amino acids. The CDR3, as DNA: TGTGCCAGCAGCTTTGACAGGGGAACCCTTAACACTGAAGCTTTCTTT. This codes for CASSFDRGTLNTEAFF. Using reference TRBV5-4 and TRBJ1-1 for the parts outside the CDR3, the full variable domain is ETGVTQSPTHLIKTRGQQVTLRCSSQSGHNTVSWYQQALGQGPQFIFQYYREEENGRGNFPPRFSGLQFPNYSSELNVNALELDDSALYLCASSFDRGTLNTEAFFGQGTRLTVV.

The chain recombines TRBV27 with TRBJ1-2, with D perhaps matching TRBD1 (6 bases). Trimming stripped 3 bases from V and 2 bases from J, with 10 bases between. The CDR3 loop spans 14 amino acids. CDR1 is MNHEY, CDR2 SMNVEV, per germline (reference sequence). CDR3 loop: CASSFLQGNYGYTF. The CDR3 bases are TGTGCCAGCAGTTTCCTTCAGGGGAACTATGGCTACACCTTC.

This chain connects TRBV6-1 to TRBJ1-1; 7 nucleotides match TRBD1. CDR1 and CDR2 (germline): MNHNS, SASEGT. CDR3 size: 16 residues. J gave up 6 bases and V 4 bases, and 14 bases lay outside the gene matches. The CDR3 sequence is CASSGYEQGQGPEAFF. The CDR3 DNA follows: TGTGCCAGCAGTGGTTACGAACAGGGGCAGGGACCTGAAGCTTTCTTT.

The CDR3 here is CASSMDKAYGYTF. In nucleotides, the CDR3 is TGTGCCAGCAGTATGGACAAGGCGTATGGCTACACCTTC. The chain is built from TRBV27 and TRBJ1-2, with D possibly being TRBD1 (5 bases). This CDR3 has 13 amino acids. Germline V lookup: CDR1 MNHEY, CDR2 SMNVEV (reference sequence). V was trimmed by 5 bases and J by 5 bases, leaving 12 bases between them.

In the case of this clone: The same CDR3 can be traced to other DNA sequences in this sample. This chain uses TRBV9 with TRBJ2-1; no clear D gene. The CDR3 covers 13 residues. CDR1 and CDR2 (germline): SGDLS, YYNGEE. V dropped 2 bases and J dropped 1 base, with 4 bases sitting between them. The CDR3 DNA reads TGTGCCAGCAGCGTCGGGTCCTACAATGAGCAGTTCTTC. Its translation: CASSVGSYNEQFF. Supplemented by reference TRBV9 and TRBJ2-1, the full variable domain reads DSGVTQTPKHLITATGQRVTLRCSPRSGDLSVYWYQQSLDQGLQFLIQYYNGEERAKGNILERFSAQQFPDLHSELNLSSLELGDSALYFCASSVGSYNEQFFGPGTRLTVL.

J is TRBJ1-3 and V is TRBV5-6, with a possible D match to TRBD1 (6 bases). CDR1 is SGHDT and CDR2 is YYEEEE in the germline V gene. The V and J ends lost 0 bases and 2 bases respectively, with 12 bases between them. The CDR3 spans 16 residues. CDR3: CASSLVAGAPGNTIYF. CDR3 sequence (DNA): TGTGCCAGCAGCTTGGTTGCGGGGGCGCCTGGAAACACCATATATTTT.

The V gene is TRBV11-3, the J gene TRBJ1-1; TRBD1 matches at 7 bases. This CDR3 has 13 amino acids. Germline V gene sequence: CDR1 SGHNT, CDR2 YENEEA. The CDR3 reads CAAVGTVDTEAFF. The CDR3, as DNA: TGTGCGGCAGTGGGGACAGTTGACACTGAAGCTTTCTTT.

The chain links TRBV6-5 to TRBJ2-4, with a tentative D call TRBD1 (7 bases). Trimming cost V 11 bases and J 6 bases, with 17 bases left between them. The CDR3 extends over 13 amino acids. CDR1 is MNHEY and CDR2 is SVGAGI in the germline V gene. The DNA of the CDR3 is TGTGCCGGACGGAGGGACAGTGGAAACATTCAGTACTTC. As protein: CAGRRDSGNIQYF.

The CDR3 DNA reads as TGCGCCAGCAGCCTCCTGGACCGGGATGCTGAAGCTTTCTTT. Protein sequence: CASSLLDRDAEAFF. V and J are TRBV5-1 and TRBJ1-1; D is uncertain. CDR1 is SGHRS, CDR2 YFSETQ, per germline. With 4 bases removed from V and 6 bases from J, the gap between germline ends came to 16 bases. This CDR3 is 14 amino acids long.

The chain recombines TRBV5-1 with TRBJ1-1; 8 bases align to TRBD1. This CDR3 spans 13 amino acids. Germline V CDR1 and CDR2: SGHRS, YFSETQ. The ends lost 2 bases at V and 4 bases at J; junction bases unmatched: 1. CDR3 sequence (DNA): TGCGCCAGCAGCTTCGACAGGGGCACTGAAGCTTTCTTT. This translates into CASSFDRGTEAFF.

This chain joins TRBV30 and TRBJ1-5, with 7 bases that match TRBD1. V lost 0 bases to trimming and J lost 7 bases; unmatched junction nucleotides: 6. In germline, CDR1 is GTSNPN, CDR2 SVGIG (reference sequence). There are 14 residues in the CDR3. CDR3 amino acids: CAWSVKGARQPQHF. The CDR3 DNA reads as TGTGCCTGGAGTGTAAAGGGGGCAAGACAGCCCCAGCATTTT.